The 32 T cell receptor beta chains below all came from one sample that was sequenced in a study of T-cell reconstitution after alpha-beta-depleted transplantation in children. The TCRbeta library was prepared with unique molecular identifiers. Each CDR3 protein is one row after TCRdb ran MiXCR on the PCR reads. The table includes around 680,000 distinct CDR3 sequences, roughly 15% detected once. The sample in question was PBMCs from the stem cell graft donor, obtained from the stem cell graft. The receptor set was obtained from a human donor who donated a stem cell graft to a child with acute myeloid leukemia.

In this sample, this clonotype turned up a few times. The DNA for the CDR3 is TGTGCCAGCAGAATCATGAACACTGAAGCTTTCTTT. Protein sequence: CASRIMNTEAFF. The chain links TRBV6-6 to TRBJ1-1; D not certain. From germline, CDR1 is MNHNY and CDR2 SVGAGI (reference sequence). V dropped 6 bases and J dropped 0 bases, with 5 bases sitting between them. This CDR3 is 12 amino acids long.

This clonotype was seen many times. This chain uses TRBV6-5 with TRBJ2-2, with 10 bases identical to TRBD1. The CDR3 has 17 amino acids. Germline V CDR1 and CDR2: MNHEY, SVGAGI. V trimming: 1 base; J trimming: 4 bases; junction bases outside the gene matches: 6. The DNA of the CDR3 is TGTGCCAGCAGTTACTTTGGTGGGACAGGGGTCACCGGGGAGCTGTTTTTT. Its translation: CASSYFGGTGVTGELFF.

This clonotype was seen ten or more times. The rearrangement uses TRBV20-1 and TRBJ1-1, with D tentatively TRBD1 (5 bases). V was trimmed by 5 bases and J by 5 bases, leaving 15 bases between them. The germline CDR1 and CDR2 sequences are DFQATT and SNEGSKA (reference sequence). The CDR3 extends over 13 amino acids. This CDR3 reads CSAQRNRKTEAFF. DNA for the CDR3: TGCAGTGCTCAAAGAAACAGGAAGACTGAAGCTTTCTTT.

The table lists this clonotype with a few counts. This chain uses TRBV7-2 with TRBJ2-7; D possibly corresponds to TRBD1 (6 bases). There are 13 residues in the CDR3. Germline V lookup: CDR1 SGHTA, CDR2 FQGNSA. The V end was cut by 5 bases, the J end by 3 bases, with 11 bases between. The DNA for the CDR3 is TGTGCCAGCAGCCGAACAGGGCTCTACGAGCAGTACTTC. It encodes CASSRTGLYEQYF.

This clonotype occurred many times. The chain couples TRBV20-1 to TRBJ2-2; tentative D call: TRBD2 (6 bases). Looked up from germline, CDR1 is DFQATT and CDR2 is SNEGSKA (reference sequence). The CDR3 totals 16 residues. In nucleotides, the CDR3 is TGCAGCGCGGGTCCTCAGGGAGGAGTGAACACCGGGGAGCTGTTTTTT. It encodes CSAGPQGGVNTGELFF.

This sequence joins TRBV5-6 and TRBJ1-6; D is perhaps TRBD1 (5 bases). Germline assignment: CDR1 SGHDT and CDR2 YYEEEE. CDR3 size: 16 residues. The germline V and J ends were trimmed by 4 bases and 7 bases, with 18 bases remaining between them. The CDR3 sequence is CASSPEPTGGNSPLHF. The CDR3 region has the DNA TGTGCCAGCAGCCCGGAACCCACAGGTGGAAATTCACCCCTCCACTTT.

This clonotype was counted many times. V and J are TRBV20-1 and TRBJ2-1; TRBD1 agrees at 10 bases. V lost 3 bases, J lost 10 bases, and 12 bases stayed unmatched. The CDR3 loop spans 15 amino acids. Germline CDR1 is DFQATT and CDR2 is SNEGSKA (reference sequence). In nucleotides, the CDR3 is TGCAGTGCTAGCCCCGGGACAGGGGCCTGGGAGGAGCAGTTCTTC. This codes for CSASPGTGAWEEQFF.

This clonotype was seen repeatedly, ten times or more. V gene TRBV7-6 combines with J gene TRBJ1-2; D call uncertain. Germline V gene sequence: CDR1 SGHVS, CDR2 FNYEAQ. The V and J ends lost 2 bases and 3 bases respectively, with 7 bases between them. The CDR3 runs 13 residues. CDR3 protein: CASSLTADYGYTF. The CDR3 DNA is TGTGCCAGCAGCTTAACAGCTGACTATGGCTACACCTTC.

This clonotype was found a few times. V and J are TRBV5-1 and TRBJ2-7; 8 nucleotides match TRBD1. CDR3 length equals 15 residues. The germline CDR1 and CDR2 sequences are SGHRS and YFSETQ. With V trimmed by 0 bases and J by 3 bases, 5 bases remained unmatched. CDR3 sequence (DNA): TGCGCCAGCAGCTTGGGCCAGGGGGCGCGCTACGAGCAGTACTTC. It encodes CASSLGQGARYEQYF. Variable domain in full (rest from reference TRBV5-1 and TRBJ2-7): KAGVTQTPRYLIKTRGQQVTLSCSPISGHRSVSWYQQTPGQGLQFLFEYFSETQRNKGNFPGRFSGRQFSNSRSEMNVSTLELGDSALYLCASSLGQGARYEQYFGPGTRLTVT.

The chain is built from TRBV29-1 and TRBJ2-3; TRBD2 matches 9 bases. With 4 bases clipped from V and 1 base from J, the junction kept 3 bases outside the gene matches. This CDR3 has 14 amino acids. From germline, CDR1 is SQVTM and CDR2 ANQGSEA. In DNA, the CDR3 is TGCAGCGTTGCCCGCGGGGGGGGCACAGATACGCAGTATTTT. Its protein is CSVARGGGTDTQYF.

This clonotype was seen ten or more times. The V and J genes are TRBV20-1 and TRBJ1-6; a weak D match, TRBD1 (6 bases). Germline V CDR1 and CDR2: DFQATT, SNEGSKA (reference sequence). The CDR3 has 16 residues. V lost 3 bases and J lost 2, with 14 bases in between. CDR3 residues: CSASGRGTPYNSPLHF. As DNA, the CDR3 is TGCAGTGCTAGTGGCAGGGGAACCCCCTATAATTCACCCCTCCACTTT.

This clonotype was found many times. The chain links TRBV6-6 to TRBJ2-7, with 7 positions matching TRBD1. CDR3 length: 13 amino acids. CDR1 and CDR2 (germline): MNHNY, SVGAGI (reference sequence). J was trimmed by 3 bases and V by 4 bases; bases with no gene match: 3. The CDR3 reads CASSFRDSYEQYF. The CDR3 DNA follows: TGTGCCAGCAGTTTCCGGGACAGCTACGAGCAGTACTTC.

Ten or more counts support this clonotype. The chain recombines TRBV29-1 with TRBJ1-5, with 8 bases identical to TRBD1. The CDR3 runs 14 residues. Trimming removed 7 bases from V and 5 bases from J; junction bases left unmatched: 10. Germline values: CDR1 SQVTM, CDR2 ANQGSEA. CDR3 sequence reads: CSALTGAWDQPQHF. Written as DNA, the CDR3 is TGCAGCGCACTGACAGGGGCCTGGGATCAGCCCCAGCATTTT.

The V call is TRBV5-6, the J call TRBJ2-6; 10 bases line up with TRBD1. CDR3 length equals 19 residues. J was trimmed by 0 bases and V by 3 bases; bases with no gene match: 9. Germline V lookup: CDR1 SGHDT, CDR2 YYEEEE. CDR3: CASSSPSDRGTSGANVLTF. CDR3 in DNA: TGTGCCAGCAGCTCGCCGTCGGACAGGGGGACCTCTGGGGCCAACGTCCTGACTTTC. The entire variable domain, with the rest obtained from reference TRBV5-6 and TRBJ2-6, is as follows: DAGVTQSPTHLIKTRGQQVTLRCSPKSGHDTVSWYQQALGQGPQFIFQYYEEEERQRGNFPDRFSGHQFPNYSSELNVNALLLGDSALYLCASSSPSDRGTSGANVLTFGAGSRLTVL.

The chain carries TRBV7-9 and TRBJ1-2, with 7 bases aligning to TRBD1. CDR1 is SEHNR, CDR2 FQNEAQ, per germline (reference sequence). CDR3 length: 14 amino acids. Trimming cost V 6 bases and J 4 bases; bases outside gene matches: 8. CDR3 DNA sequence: TGTGCCAGCAGTCGACAGGGATGGGGCTATGGCTACACCTTC. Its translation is CASSRQGWGYGYTF.

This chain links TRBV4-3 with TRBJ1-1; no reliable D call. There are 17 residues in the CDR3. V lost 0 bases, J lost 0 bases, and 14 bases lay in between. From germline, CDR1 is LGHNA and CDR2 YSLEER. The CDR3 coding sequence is TGCGCCAGCAGCCAAGATCGGTTGCGCGGTTTGAACACTGAAGCTTTCTTT. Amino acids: CASSQDRLRGLNTEAFF.

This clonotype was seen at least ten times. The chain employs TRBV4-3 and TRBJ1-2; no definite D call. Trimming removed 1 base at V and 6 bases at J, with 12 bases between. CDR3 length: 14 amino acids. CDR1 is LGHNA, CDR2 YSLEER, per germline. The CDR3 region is CASSQGTSTHGYTF. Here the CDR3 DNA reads TGCGCCAGCAGCCAAGGGACCAGCACTCATGGCTACACCTTC.

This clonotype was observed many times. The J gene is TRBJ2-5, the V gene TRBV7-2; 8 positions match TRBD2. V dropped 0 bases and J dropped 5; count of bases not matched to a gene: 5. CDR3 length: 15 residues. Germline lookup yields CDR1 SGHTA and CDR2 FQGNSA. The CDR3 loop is CASSLADGGAETQYF. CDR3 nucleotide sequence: TGTGCCAGCAGCTTAGCGGACGGGGGGGCGGAGACCCAGTACTTC.

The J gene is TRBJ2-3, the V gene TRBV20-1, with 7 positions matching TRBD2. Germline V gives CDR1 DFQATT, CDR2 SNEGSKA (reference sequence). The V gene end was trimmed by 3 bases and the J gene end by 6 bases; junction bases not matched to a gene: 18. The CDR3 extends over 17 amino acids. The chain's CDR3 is CSASDLTSDMGVDTQYF. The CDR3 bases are TGCAGTGCTAGTGACCTAACTAGCGACATGGGGGTCGATACGCAGTATTTT.

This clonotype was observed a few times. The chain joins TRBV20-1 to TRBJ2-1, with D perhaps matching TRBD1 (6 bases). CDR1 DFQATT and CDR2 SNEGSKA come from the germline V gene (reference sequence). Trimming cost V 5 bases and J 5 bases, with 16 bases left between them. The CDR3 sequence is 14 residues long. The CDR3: CSAWPTGRDNEQFF. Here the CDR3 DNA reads TGCAGTGCTTGGCCGACAGGACGAGACAATGAGCAGTTCTTC.

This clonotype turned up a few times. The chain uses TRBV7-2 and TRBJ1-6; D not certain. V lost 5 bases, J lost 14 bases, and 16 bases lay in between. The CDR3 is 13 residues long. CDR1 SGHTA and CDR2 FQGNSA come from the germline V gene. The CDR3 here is CASSQRAASALHF. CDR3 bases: TGTGCCAGCAGCCAAAGGGCTGCCTCGGCCCTCCACTTT.

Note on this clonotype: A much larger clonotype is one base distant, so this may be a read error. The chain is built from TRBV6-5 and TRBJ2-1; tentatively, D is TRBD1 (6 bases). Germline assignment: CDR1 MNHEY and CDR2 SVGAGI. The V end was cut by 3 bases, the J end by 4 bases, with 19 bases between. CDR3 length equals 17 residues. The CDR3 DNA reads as TGTGCCAGCAGTTATTATATATCGGGGACAAGTTACAATGAGCAGTTCTTC. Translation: CASSYYISGTSYNEQFF.

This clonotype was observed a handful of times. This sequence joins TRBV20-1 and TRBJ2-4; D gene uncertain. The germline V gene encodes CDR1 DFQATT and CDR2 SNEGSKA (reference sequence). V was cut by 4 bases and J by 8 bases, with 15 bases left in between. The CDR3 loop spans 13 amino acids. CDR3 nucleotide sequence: TGCAGTGCTATTGACTCCCTCAGTGACATTCAGTACTTC. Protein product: CSAIDSLSDIQYF.

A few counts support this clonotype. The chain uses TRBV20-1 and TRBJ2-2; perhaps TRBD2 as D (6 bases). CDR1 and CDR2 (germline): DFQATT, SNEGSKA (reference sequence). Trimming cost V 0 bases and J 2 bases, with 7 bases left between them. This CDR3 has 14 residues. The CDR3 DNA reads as TGCAGTGCTAGAGAGCGGGGAAACACCGGGGAGCTGTTTTTT. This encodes CSARERGNTGELFF.

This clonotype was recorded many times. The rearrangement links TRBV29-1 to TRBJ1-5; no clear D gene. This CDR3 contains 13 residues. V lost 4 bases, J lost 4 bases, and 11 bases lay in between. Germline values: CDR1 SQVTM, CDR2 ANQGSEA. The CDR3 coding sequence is TGCAGCGTTGCAGCGGGGTTTAATCAGCCCCAGCATTTT. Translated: CSVAAGFNQPQHF. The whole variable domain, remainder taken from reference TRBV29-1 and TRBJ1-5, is SAVISQKPSRDICQRGTSLTIQCQVDSQVTMMFWYRQQPGQSLTLIATANQGSEATYESGFVIDKFPISRPNLTFSTLTVSNMSPEDSSIYLCSVAAGFNQPQHFGDGTRLSIL.

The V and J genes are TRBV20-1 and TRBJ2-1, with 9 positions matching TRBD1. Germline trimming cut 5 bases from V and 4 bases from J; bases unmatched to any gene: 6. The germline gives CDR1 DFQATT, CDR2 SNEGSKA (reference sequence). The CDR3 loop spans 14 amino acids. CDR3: CSASGQGLYNEQFF. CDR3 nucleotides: TGCAGTGCTTCGGGACAGGGCTTATACAATGAGCAGTTCTTC.

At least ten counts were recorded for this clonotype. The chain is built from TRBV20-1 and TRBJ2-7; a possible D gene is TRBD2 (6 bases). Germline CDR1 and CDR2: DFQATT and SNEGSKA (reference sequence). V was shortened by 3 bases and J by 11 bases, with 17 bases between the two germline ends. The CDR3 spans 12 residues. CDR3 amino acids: CSARAPGSGEYV. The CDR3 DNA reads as TGCAGTGCTAGGGCACCCGGATCGGGAGAGTACGTC.

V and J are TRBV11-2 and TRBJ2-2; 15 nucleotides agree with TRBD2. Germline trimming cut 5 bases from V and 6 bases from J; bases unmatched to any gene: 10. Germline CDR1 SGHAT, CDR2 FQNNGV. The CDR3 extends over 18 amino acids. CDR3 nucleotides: TGTGCCAGCAGCCCCGCCCGGACTAGCGGGGGGGCTTCCGGGGAGCTGTTTTTT. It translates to CASSPARTSGGASGELFF.

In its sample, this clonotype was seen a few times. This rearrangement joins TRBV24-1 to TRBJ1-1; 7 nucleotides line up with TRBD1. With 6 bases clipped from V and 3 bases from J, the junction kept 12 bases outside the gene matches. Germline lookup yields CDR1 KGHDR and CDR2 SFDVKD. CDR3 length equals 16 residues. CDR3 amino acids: CATSPGQDREDTEAFF. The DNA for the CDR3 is TGTGCCACCAGTCCCGGACAGGATCGGGAGGACACTGAAGCTTTCTTT.

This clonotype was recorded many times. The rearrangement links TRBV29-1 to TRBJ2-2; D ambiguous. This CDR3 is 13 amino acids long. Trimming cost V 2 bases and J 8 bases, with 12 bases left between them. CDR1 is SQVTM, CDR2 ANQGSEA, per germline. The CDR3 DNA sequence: TGCAGCGTTGAATGGCCCGCTATTGGGGAGCTGTTTTTT. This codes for CSVEWPAIGELFF.

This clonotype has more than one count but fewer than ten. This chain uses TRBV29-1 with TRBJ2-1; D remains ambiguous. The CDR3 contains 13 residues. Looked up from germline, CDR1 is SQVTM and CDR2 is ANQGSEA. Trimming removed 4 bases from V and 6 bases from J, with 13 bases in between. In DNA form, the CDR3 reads TGCAGCGTTGCAACAATCCTCGGCAATGAGCAGTTCTTC. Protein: CSVATILGNEQFF.

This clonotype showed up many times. CDR3 amino acids: CASRIVGDGTEAFF. CDR3 bases: TGTGCCAGCAGGATTGTCGGGGATGGCACTGAAGCTTTCTTT. V usage is TRBV7-9 and J usage is TRBJ1-1; D call uncertain. V dropped 6 bases and J dropped 4 bases, with 15 bases sitting between them. Germline loops: CDR1 SEHNR, CDR2 FQNEAQ (reference sequence). The CDR3 is made up of 14 amino acids.